These T cell receptor beta chains were read from a single sample in a study of cytomegalovirus exposure and HLA in healthy donors. TCRdb's table, derived via immunoSEQ multiplex PCR, lists solely in-frame clones and lacks some. The table shows some 140,000 clones, with approximately 82% occurring only once. Sequencing was carried out using PBMCs. These receptors were collected from a man in his forties in good health and CMV-seronegative. Each CDR3 is given with its conserved first and last residue. A D gene is named only where the DNA matches it firmly. The size of a clone is reported for some rows only, either as once, few or many, or as a class for expanded clones.

cdr3_nt,cdr3_aa,cdr3_length,d_call,j_call,v_call,clone_size
TGTGCCAGCAGTTTAGTCACAGGGGACGTAAGGAGCACTGAAGCTTTCTTT,CASSLVTGDVRSTEAFF,17,TRBD1,TRBJ1-1,TRBV27,once
TGTGCCAGCAGCTTGGGGGCCCTGGCCGGGGAGCTGTTTTTT,CASSLGALAGELFF,14,.,TRBJ2-2,TRBV5-4,.
TGTGCCAGCACCGGTCAGAGGTCAGGGGGCGAAGGCTACACCTTC,CASTGQRSGGEGYTF,15,TRBD1,TRBJ1-2,TRBV5-4,.
TGTGCCAGCAGTTTCGGGGGGATCCACGAGCAGTACTTC,CASSFGGIHEQYF,13,TRBD2,TRBJ2-7,TRBV28,.
TGCGCCAGCAGCTACGGGACTAGCGGGACAATCCCCTACAATGAGCAGTTCTTC,CASSYGTSGTIPYNEQFF,18,TRBD2,TRBJ2-1,TRBV5-1,.
TGTGCCAGCAGCTTAAGCGGGGTGACAGATACGCAGTATTTT,CASSLSGVTDTQYF,14,TRBD2,TRBJ2-3,TRBV11-1,.
TGTTCCAGCAGCCTAGGACTAGCCGATCCTACACTCTACAATGAGCAGTTCTTC,CSSSLGLADPTLYNEQFF,18,TRBD2,TRBJ2-1,TRBV7-9,.
TGTGCCAGCAGCCAAGTAACGGGGGGATCAGATACGCAGTATTTT,CASSQVTGGSDTQYF,15,TRBD2,TRBJ2-3,TRBV14,.
TGTGCCAGCAGCGATGGGAGGGTCTATTCACCCCTCCACTTT,CASSDGRVYSPLHF,14,.,TRBJ1-6,TRBV9,.
TGCGCCAGCAGCTTGGCTGGGCGGGAGAGCACAGATACGCAGTATTTT,CASSLAGRESTDTQYF,16,TRBD2,TRBJ2-3,TRBV5-1,.